Listed here are 22 T cell receptor beta chains from one sample, sequenced in a study of cytomegalovirus exposure and HLA in healthy donors. Primers: 60 Vbeta forward and 13 Jbeta reverse. Libraries were prepared by immunoSEQ multiplex PCR; TCRdb keeps only in-frame clonotypes and omits some of them. The sample has 95,000 to 150,000 clones, about 73% seen once. The sample comprised PBMCs. These receptor sequences come from a woman in her forties in good health and CMV-seronegative.

A remark on this clone: The identical CDR3 is also encoded by other nucleotide sequences in the sample. The V and J genes are TRBV30 and TRBJ1-5, with D hard to call. The ends were cut back, 1 base at V and 5 bases at J, with 9 bases in the middle. This CDR3 spans 13 amino acids. CDR1 and CDR2 from the germline V gene are GTSNPN and SVGIG (reference sequence). The CDR3 DNA sequence: TGTGCCTGGAGTGCGAGAGGTGATCAGCCCCAGCATTTT. Its protein is CAWSARGDQPQHF.

V usage is TRBV10-3 and J usage is TRBJ2-1; 8 bases agree with TRBD2. The CDR3 has 15 amino acids. Germline loops: CDR1 ENHRY, CDR2 SYGVKD. Trimming took 2 bases from V and 7 from J; bases not matched to a gene: 7. The CDR3 here is CAISEASGYKNEQFF. DNA of the CDR3: TGTGCCATCAGTGAGGCTAGCGGGTACAAGAATGAGCAGTTCTTC.

The chain is built from TRBV6-5 and TRBJ2-3, with 7 bases aligning to TRBD1. The CDR3 runs 14 residues. The ends lost 7 bases at V and 1 base at J; junction bases unmatched: 5. Germline V gene sequence: CDR1 MNHEY, CDR2 SVGAGI. CDR3 coding DNA: TGTGCCAGCACCCAGGGGGTTGGCACAGATACGCAGTATTTT. Translated: CASTQGVGTDTQYF.

This chain connects TRBV29-1 to TRBJ2-5; 15 nucleotides agree with TRBD2. With 6 bases clipped from V and 4 bases from J, the junction kept 3 bases outside the gene matches. The length of the CDR3 is 14 residues. Germline CDR1 is SQVTM and CDR2 is ANQGSEA. In nucleotides, the CDR3 is TGCAGCGTGGGGGGACTAGCGGGGGGAGAGACCCAGTACTTC. This codes for CSVGGLAGGETQYF.

This sequence joins TRBV19 and TRBJ2-4; 10 positions match TRBD2. From germline, CDR1 is LNHDA and CDR2 SQIVND (reference sequence). This CDR3 has 16 amino acids. V was clipped by 3 bases and J by 4 bases; unmatched bases: 6. The CDR3 nucleotides are TGTGCCAGTAGTATCGACAGACTAGCGGGTAAAAACATTCAGTACTTC. Amino acid sequence: CASSIDRLAGKNIQYF. Full variable domain (missing parts from reference TRBV19 and TRBJ2-4): DGGITQSPKYLFRKEGQNVTLSCEQNLNHDAMYWYRQDPGQGLRLIYYSQIVNDFQKGDIAEGYSVSREKKESFPLTVTSAQKNPTAFYLCASSIDRLAGKNIQYFGAGTRLSVL.

The rearrangement links TRBV11-1 to TRBJ2-5, with 14 bases aligning to TRBD2. V shed 4 bases and J 7 bases; nucleotides not matched to a gene: 8. CDR3 length equals 16 residues. Per the germline V gene, CDR1 is SGHAT and CDR2 is FQDESV (reference sequence). The CDR3 DNA reads as TGTGCCAGCAGCTGGGGGACTAGCGGGGGTACGGGGACCCAGTACTTC. Protein: CASSWGTSGGTGTQYF.

This chain connects TRBV28 to TRBJ2-7, with 7 bases aligning to TRBD1. The CDR3 length is 15 residues. Germline CDR1 is MDHEN and CDR2 is SYDVKM. V dropped 6 bases and J dropped 3; count of bases not matched to a gene: 11. Written as DNA, the CDR3 is TGTGCCAGCAGCCCCTTGGGACAGTTATTCTACGAGCAGTACTTC. Protein product: CASSPLGQLFYEQYF.

The V and J genes are TRBV9 and TRBJ2-1, with D possibly matching TRBD2 (6 bases). Germline CDR1 and CDR2: SGDLS and YYNGEE. V lost 4 bases and J 4 bases, leaving 21 bases between the germline ends. The CDR3 runs to 17 residues. CDR3 nucleotide sequence: TGTGCCAGCAGCCCCACTTCCACTAGCCGGGTTTACAATGAGCAGTTCTTC. Translated: CASSPTSTSRVYNEQFF.

The genes are TRBV5-1 and TRBJ2-3, with 8 bases fitting TRBD2. V shed 3 bases and J 4 bases; nucleotides not matched to a gene: 7. Germline lookup yields CDR1 SGHRS and CDR2 YFSETQ. There are 15 residues in the CDR3. In nucleotides, the CDR3 is TGCGCCAGCAGCTCTCGGGGGGGGGCTTCAGATACGCAGTATTTT. It encodes CASSSRGGASDTQYF.

The chain recombines TRBV2 with TRBJ2-2; 15 bases align to TRBD2. The CDR3 extends over 17 amino acids. V gave up 7 bases and J gave up 7 bases; unmatched junction bases: 10. Germline assignment: CDR1 SNHLY and CDR2 FYNNEI. CDR3 nucleotides: TGTGCCAGCACGGGACTAGCGGGAGGCATGGGGCTCGGGGAGCTGTTTTTT. Its protein product is CASTGLAGGMGLGELFF.

The V and J genes are TRBV29-1 and TRBJ1-2, with a tentative D call TRBD1 (6 bases). The length of the CDR3 is 15 residues. Germline V gene lookup returns CDR1 SQVTM and CDR2 ANQGSEA. V was shortened by 6 bases and J by 2 bases, with 19 bases between the two germline ends. The CDR3 nucleotides are TGCAGCGTCGGGCCGCAGGGGCTGGAGAACTATGGCTACACCTTC. Translation gives CSVGPQGLENYGYTF.

The V call is TRBV4-1, the J call TRBJ1-3; 7 nucleotides agree with TRBD1. V was pared by 9 bases and J by 3 bases, with 20 bases of the junction left unmatched. This CDR3 contains 18 residues. Germline loops: CDR1 MGHRA, CDR2 YSYEKL. CDR3: CASSSLRATRGNGNTIYF. Here the CDR3 DNA reads TGCGCCAGTAGCTCCCTACGAGCCACCAGGGGGAATGGAAACACCATATATTTT.

As regards this clone: The CDR3 carries no conserved terminal phenylalanine or tryptophan, so it likely arises from a read error. The CDR3 sequence is CASSLRTGGTYEQYL. CDR3 DNA sequence: TGTGCCAGCAGCTTAAGGACAGGGGGTACCTACGAGCAGTACCTC. The rearrangement links TRBV7-9 to TRBJ2-7; 10 bases line up with TRBD1. After removal of 2 bases from V and 2 bases from J, the junction contained 3 bases not matched to a gene. CDR3 length: 15 residues. Germline V gene sequence: CDR1 SEHNR, CDR2 FQNEAQ (reference sequence).

The chain has TRBV7-3 and TRBJ2-1; TRBD2 agrees at 10 bases. Germline CDR1 and CDR2: SGHTA and FQGTGA. Losses at the gene ends were 7 bases for V and 8 bases for J; bases not matched to a gene: 17. The CDR3 is 17 amino acids. CDR3 in DNA: TGTGCCAGCACCTGTGGGGGGGAGGGACTAGCGTGCCATGAGCAGTTCTTC. Residues: CASTCGGEGLACHEQFF.

This chain connects TRBV19 to TRBJ1-2; TRBD1 is a possible D gene (5 bases). The CDR3 is made up of 12 amino acids. Between the trimmed V and J ends, which lost 6 bases and 2 bases, there was a span of 7 bases. Germline V gene lookup returns CDR1 LNHDA and CDR2 SQIVND (reference sequence). The CDR3 sequence: CASSPGNYGYTF. The CDR3 DNA reads TGTGCCAGTAGCCCAGGGAACTATGGCTACACCTTC.

The chain has TRBV5-4 and TRBJ2-3; possibly TRBD2 for D (5 bases). The CDR3 has 16 residues. The germline gives CDR1 SGHNT, CDR2 YYREEE (reference sequence). With 0 bases removed from V and 0 bases from J, the gap between germline ends came to 11 bases. This CDR3 is CASSLAGAASTDTQYF. CDR3 in DNA: TGTGCCAGCAGCTTGGCCGGAGCGGCTAGCACAGATACGCAGTATTTT.

The CDR3 loop is CSVEYAGHTYGYTF. CDR3 DNA: TGCAGCGTTGAATATGCAGGGCACACCTATGGCTACACCTTC. V and J are TRBV29-1 and TRBJ1-2; TRBD1 might be the D (5 bases). V was shortened by 2 bases and J by 4 bases, with 14 bases between the two germline ends. Germline lookup yields CDR1 SQVTM and CDR2 ANQGSEA. The CDR3 totals 14 residues.

V is TRBV9 and J is TRBJ1-2; D is uncertain. Germline V gives CDR1 SGDLS, CDR2 YYNGEE. V shed 3 bases and J shed 3 bases, with 15 bases lying between them. CDR3 length equals 15 residues. The CDR3 loop is CASSEHQTRDYGYTF. CDR3 bases: TGTGCCAGCAGCGAGCACCAGACGCGGGACTATGGCTACACCTTC.

The chain carries TRBV6-6 and TRBJ2-2; 8 positions agree with TRBD1. This CDR3 is built from 14 residues. Germline CDR1 and CDR2: MNHNY and SVGAGI (reference sequence). The ends lost 6 bases at V and 5 bases at J; junction bases unmatched: 5. Written as DNA, the CDR3 is TGTGCCAGCAGAGCGACAGGGGAAACCGGGGAGCTGTTTTTT. It encodes CASRATGETGELFF.

The chain uses TRBV28 and TRBJ1-1; possible D gene TRBD1, 6 bases. This CDR3 is built from 14 residues. Germline V gives CDR1 MDHEN, CDR2 SYDVKM. The ends were cut back, 7 bases at V and 4 bases at J, with 16 bases in the middle. The CDR3 is CASTLTGSGTEAFF. CDR3 bases: TGTGCCAGCACTCTTACAGGGAGCGGCACTGAAGCTTTCTTT.

The chain combines TRBV23-1 with TRBJ2-4; the match to TRBD2 covers 7 bases. TRBV23-1 is recorded as an ORF, its role being uncertain. V shed 0 bases and J 1 base; nucleotides not matched to a gene: 6. CDR3 size: 17 residues. The CDR3 sequence is CASSQSDGGGAKNIQYF. The CDR3 coding sequence is TGCGCCAGCAGTCAATCAGACGGGGGAGGGGCCAAAAACATTCAGTACTTC.

This clone has just a few counts. The rearrangement joins TRBV13 to TRBJ1-1; 12 nucleotides match TRBD1. The CDR3 is made up of 16 amino acids. Germline lookup yields CDR1 PRHDT and CDR2 FYEKMQ (reference sequence). V gave up 5 bases and J gave up 3 bases; unmatched junction bases: 7. CDR3 amino acids: CASSPGQGAWDTEAFF. CDR3 nucleotides: TGTGCCAGCAGCCCGGGACAGGGGGCTTGGGACACTGAAGCTTTCTTT.